This entry concerns a single T cell receptor (beta chain). The source of the sample is a study of CD8 T cells in Susac syndrome. The V gene's germline CDR1 is MNHEY and CDR2 SMNVEV (reference sequence). The length of the CDR3 is 10 residues. The V end was cut by 7 bases, the J end by 7 bases, with 5 bases between. Peripheral blood CD8+ and CD4+ T cells were profiled by TCR beta sequencing. In the multiple sclerosis control group, patients were treatment-naive and had stable or active relapsing-remitting disease. Both CD4+ and CD8+ T cells were negatively isolated, and TEMRA cells underwent FACS enrichment. RNA totalling about 0.45 to 1 ug underwent reverse transcription with random hexamers. The CDR3 of TCR beta was amplified by immunoSEQ multiplex PCR across 54 Vbeta and 13 Jbeta. TCRdb reanalysed the immunoSEQ multiplex PCR reads using MiXCR and keeps one entry per CDR3 protein. The table includes some 400,000 distinct CDR3 sequences, more than 80% detected once.

This sequence originates from a human donor with multiple sclerosis. This chain uses TRBV27 with TRBJ1-5; D not certain. The sequenced sample was CD8+ T cells from PBMCs. DNA for the CDR3: TGTGCCAGCATGGGGCAGCCCCAGCATTTT. Translation: CASMGQPQHF.